This TCR beta chain was identified during a study of cytomegalovirus exposure and HLA in healthy donors. Regarding the study as a whole: The study recorded some 160 TCR beta chains that were cytomegalovirus-associated. Through in vitro validation, three CMV-associated chains were shown to be specific for CMV antigens. Rare sequences made up most TCRs, while some public TCRs were found in many donors.

Trimming removed 2 bases from V and 8 bases from J, with 4 bases in between. The CDR3 is made up of 11 amino acids. Germline V gives CDR1 MNHEY, CDR2 SVGAGI. Among the roughly 120 subjects of the validation cohort, separate from the roughly 670-subject first cohort, were the donors. Remarks on this clone: Its matching antigen is unknown.

Generated by immunoSEQ multiplex PCR, the TCRdb table keeps only in-frame clones and is missing some. This repertoire shows 150,000 to 200,000 clones, about 81% found once; its top ten account for 1% to 1.5%. The specimen sequenced was PBMCs. The clonotype originates from a woman in her 30s in good health and CMV-seronegative. The chain has TRBV6-5 and TRBJ2-4; D is ambiguous. In nucleotides, the CDR3 is TGTGCCAGCAGTTACGGGCACATTCAGTACTTC. Translating gives CASSYGHIQYF.